The clone carrying this T cell receptor (beta chain) was observed many times. Its antigen is unknown. Germline V gene lookup returns CDR1 GTSNPN and CDR2 SVGIG (reference sequence). V was cut by 3 bases and J by 9 bases, with 9 bases left in between. This CDR3 is built from 10 residues. This record belongs to a study of regulatory T cells in long-lasting Graves disease. Study-level results: Fewer public clonotypes were shared by new patients (around 970) than by persistent patients (fewer than 3,000). Newly diagnosed Graves' patients had higher TCR diversity than persistent ones.

The time point here: newly diagnosed GD, antithyroid drugs for less than 3 months. Extracted RNA from PBMCs served as the source of the TCR library. Library construction for TCR beta used iRepertoire HTBI primers and Arm-PCR of CDR3 regions. TCRdb re-analysed the multiplex PCR reads in MiXCR, keeping a single row per CDR3 protein. The table lists more than 300,000 distinct CDR3 sequences, about 16% of them singletons, with 20% to 25% in the top ten. The sample was also reused in another study, on T cells in Graves' hyperthyroidism and ophthalmopathy.

The chain is built from TRBV30 and TRBJ2-7; a possible D gene is TRBD2 (5 bases). The source was peripheral blood mononuclear cells (PBMCs), collected at new diagnosis, from a patient treated with antithyroid drugs. The TCR was taken from a woman between 18 and 29 years old with Graves disease. CDR3 sequence (DNA): TGTGCCTGGAGGGGAGTAGGGCAGTACTTC. This translates into CAWRGVGQYF.